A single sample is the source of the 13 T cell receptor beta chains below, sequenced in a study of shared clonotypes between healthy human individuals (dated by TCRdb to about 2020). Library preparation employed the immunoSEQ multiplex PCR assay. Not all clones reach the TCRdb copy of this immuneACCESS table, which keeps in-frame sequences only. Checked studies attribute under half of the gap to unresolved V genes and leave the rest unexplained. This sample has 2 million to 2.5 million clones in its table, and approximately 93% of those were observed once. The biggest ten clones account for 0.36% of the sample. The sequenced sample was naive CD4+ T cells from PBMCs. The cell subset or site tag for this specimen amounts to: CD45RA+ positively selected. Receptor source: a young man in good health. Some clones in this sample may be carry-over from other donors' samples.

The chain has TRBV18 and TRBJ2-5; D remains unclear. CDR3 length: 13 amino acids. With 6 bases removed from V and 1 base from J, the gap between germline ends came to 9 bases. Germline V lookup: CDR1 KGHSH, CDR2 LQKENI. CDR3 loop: CASSDGSQETQYF. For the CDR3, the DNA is TGTGCCAGCTCGGACGGTAGCCAAGAGACCCAGTACTTC.

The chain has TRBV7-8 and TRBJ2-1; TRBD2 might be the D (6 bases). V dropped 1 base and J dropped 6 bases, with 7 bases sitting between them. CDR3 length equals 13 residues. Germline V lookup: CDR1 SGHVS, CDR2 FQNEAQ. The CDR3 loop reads CASSLDGSNEQFF. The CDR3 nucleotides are TGTGCCAGCAGCTTAGACGGGAGCAATGAGCAGTTCTTC.

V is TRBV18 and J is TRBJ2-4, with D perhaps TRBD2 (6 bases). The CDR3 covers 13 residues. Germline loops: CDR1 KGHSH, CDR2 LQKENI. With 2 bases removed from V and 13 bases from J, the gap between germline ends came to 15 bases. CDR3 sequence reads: CASSPAGSGVQYF. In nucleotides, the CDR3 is TGTGCCAGCTCACCAGCGGGATCGGGGGTCCAGTACTTC.

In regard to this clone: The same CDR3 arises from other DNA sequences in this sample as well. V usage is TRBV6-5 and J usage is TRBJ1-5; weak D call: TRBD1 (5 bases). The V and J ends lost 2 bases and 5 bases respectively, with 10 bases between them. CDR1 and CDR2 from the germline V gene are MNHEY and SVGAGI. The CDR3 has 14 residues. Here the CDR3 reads CASSYAQGYQPQHF. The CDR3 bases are TGTGCCAGCAGTTACGCGCAGGGCTATCAGCCCCAGCATTTT.

As DNA, the CDR3 is TGTGCCAGCAGTTCAGCAGGGTCTTCTAATGAAAAACTGTTTTTT. It yields the protein CASSSAGSSNEKLFF. This chain uses TRBV28 with TRBJ1-4, with D tentatively TRBD1 (5 bases). The germline CDR1 and CDR2 sequences are MDHEN and SYDVKM. This CDR3 region has 15 residues. Trimming removed 4 bases from V and 3 bases from J, with 12 bases in between.

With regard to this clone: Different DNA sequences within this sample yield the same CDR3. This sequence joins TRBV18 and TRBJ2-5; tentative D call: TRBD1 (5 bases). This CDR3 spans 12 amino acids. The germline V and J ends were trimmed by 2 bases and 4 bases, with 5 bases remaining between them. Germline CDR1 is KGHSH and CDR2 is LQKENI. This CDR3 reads CASSPRGETQYF. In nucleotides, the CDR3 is TGTGCCAGCTCACCAAGGGGAGAGACCCAGTACTTC.

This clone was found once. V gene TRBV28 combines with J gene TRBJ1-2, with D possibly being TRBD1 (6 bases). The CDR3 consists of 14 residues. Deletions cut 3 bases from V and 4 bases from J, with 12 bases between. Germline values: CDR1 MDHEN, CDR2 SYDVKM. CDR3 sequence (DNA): TGTGCCAGCAGTTTCCTCGCCAGGGGCTATGGCTACACCTTC. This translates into CASSFLARGYGYTF.

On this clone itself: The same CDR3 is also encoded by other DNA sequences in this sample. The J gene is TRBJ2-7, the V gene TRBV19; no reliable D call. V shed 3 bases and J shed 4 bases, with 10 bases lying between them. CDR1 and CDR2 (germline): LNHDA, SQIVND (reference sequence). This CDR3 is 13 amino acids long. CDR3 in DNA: TGTGCCAGTAGTATTGGCTCACCGTACGAGCAGTACTTC. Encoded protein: CASSIGSPYEQYF.

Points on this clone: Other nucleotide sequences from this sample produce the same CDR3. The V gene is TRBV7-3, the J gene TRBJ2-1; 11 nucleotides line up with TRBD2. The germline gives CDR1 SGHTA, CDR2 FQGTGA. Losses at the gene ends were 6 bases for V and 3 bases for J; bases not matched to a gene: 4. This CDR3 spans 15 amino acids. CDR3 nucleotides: TGTGCCAGCAGTCGGGGGACTAGCGGCTACAATGAGCAGTTCTTC. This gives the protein CASSRGTSGYNEQFF.

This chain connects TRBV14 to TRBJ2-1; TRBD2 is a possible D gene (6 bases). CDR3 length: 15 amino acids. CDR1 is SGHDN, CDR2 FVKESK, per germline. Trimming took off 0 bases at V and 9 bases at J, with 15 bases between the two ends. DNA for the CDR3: TGTGCCAGCAGCCAAGACTCGCGGGAACGGGGTGAGCAGTTCTTC. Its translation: CASSQDSRERGEQFF.

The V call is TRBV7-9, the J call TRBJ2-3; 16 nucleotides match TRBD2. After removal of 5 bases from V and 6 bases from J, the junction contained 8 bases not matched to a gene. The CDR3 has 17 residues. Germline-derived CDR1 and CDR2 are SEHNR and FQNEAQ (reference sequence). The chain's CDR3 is CASSPGLAGGPRDTQYF. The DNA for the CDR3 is TGTGCCAGCAGCCCGGGACTAGCGGGAGGGCCACGGGATACGCAGTATTTT.

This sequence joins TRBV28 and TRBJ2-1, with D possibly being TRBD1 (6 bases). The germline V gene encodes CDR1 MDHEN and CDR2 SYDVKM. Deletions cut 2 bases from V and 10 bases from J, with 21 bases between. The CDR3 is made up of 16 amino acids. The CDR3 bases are TGTGCCAGCAGTTTAGGCGGACAGAGCGTTTACAGGGAGCAGTTCTTC. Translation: CASSLGGQSVYREQFF.

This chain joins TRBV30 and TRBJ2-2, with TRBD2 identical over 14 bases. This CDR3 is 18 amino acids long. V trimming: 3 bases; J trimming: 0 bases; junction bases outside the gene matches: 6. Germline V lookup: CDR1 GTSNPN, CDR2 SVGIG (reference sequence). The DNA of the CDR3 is TGTGCCTGGAGCGGACTAGCGGGAGGTCCAGCGAACACCGGGGAGCTGTTTTTT. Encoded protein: CAWSGLAGGPANTGELFF. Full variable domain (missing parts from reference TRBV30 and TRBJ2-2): SQTIHQWPATLVQPVGSPLSLECTVEGTSNPNLYWYRQAAGRGLQLLFYSVGIGQISSEVPQNLSASRPQDRQFILSSKKLLLSDSGFYLCAWSGLAGGPANTGELFFGEGSRLTVL.